Presented here are 27 T cell receptor beta chains from one specimen sequenced in a study of blood T cell repertoires in COVID-19. TCRdb's copy holds only in-frame clones and misses some; the assay was immunoSEQ multiplex PCR. The table has under 150,000 clones, approximately 80% seen once. The sample comprised PBMCs or T cells enriched from blood (not recorded which). These TCRs come from a man between 45 and 60 years old in a cohort exposed to, infected with or recovered from COVID-19 (not recorded which).

This chain uses TRBV15 with TRBJ2-7; TRBD1 matches 9 bases. CDR3 size: 15 residues. Trimming at V came to 3 bases and at J to 5 bases, leaving 8 bases not matched to a gene. CDR1 LNHNV and CDR2 YYDKDF come from the germline V gene (reference sequence). CDR3 loop: CATSREGDREHEQYF. The CDR3 DNA follows: TGTGCCACCAGCAGGGAGGGGGACAGGGAACACGAGCAGTACTTC.

This chain joins TRBV4-3 and TRBJ1-6; possibly TRBD1 for D (6 bases). CDR3 length equals 15 residues. V was pared by 3 bases and J by 10 bases, with 16 bases between. Per germline, CDR1 LGHNA and CDR2 YSLEER. The CDR3 loop reads CASSQAKDRSSPLHF. The DNA of the CDR3 is TGCGCCAGCAGCCAGGCAAAGGACAGATCCTCACCCCTCCACTTT.

The chain joins TRBV2 to TRBJ1-6; D gene unclear. Germline-derived CDR1 and CDR2 are SNHLY and FYNNEI. CDR3 length: 18 amino acids. The V and J ends lost 4 bases and 0 bases respectively, with 16 bases between them. The CDR3 nucleotides read TGTGCCAGCAGTGTGTTAATCGGGAGGAGCTCCTATAATTCACCCCTCCACTTT. Translating gives CASSVLIGRSSYNSPLHF.

This clone appeared once. J is TRBJ1-1 and V is TRBV4-3; a weak D match, TRBD1 (6 bases). The CDR3 runs to 17 residues. The germline gives CDR1 LGHNA, CDR2 YSLEER. Trimming took off 0 bases at V and 1 base at J, with 15 bases between the two ends. The CDR3 reads CASSQDPGGRGNTEAFF. The CDR3 coding sequence is TGCGCCAGCAGCCAAGATCCGGGGGGGCGGGGGAACACTGAAGCTTTCTTT.

CDR3 sequence reads: CASGARYNSPLHF. CDR3 nucleotide sequence: TGTGCCAGCGGGGCCAGGTATAATTCACCCCTCCACTTT. V usage is TRBV3-1 (or the pseudogene TRBV3-2) and J usage is TRBJ1-6; possible D gene TRBD1, 5 bases. The V end lost 8 bases, the J end lost 4 bases, and 9 bases lay between the germline ends. Germline CDR1 and CDR2: LGHDT and YNNKEL (reference sequence). CDR3 length: 13 amino acids.

The CDR3 loop reads CASSLGDSPTDTQYF. CDR3 bases: TGTGCCAGCAGTTTGGGGGACAGCCCGACAGATACGCAGTATTTT. The gene calls are TRBV28 and TRBJ2-3; 7 nucleotides match TRBD1. V was clipped by 3 bases and J by 3 bases; unmatched bases: 6. The CDR3 runs to 15 residues. CDR1 MDHEN and CDR2 SYDVKM come from the germline V gene.

The CDR3 coding sequence is TGTGCCAGCAGTTTACAGGGGGCGGATAATTCACCCCTCCACTTT. As protein: CASSLQGADNSPLHF. The genes are TRBV28 and TRBJ1-6, with 8 bases that match TRBD1. The CDR3 runs to 15 residues. Germline V gene lookup returns CDR1 MDHEN and CDR2 SYDVKM. With 2 bases clipped from V and 5 bases from J, the junction kept 2 bases outside the gene matches. The full variable domain, rest sourced from reference TRBV28 and TRBJ1-6, is DVKVTQSSRYLVKRTGEKVFLECVQDMDHENMFWYRQDPGLGLRLIYFSYDVKMKEKGDIPEGYSVSREKKERFSLILESASTNQTSMYLCASSLQGADNSPLHFGNGTRLTVT.

This clone appeared a single time. The V call is TRBV27, the J call TRBJ2-3; TRBD1 aligns across 9 bases. Germline CDR1 and CDR2: MNHEY and SMNVEV (reference sequence). With 6 bases clipped from V and 2 bases from J, the junction kept 3 bases outside the gene matches. There are 14 residues in the CDR3. The CDR3 DNA reads TGTGCCAGCAGACGGGACAGGGACACAGATACGCAGTATTTT. Encoded protein: CASRRDRDTDTQYF.

The chain combines TRBV19 with TRBJ1-2, with D possibly being TRBD1 (5 bases). CDR3 length: 12 amino acids. Germline-derived CDR1 and CDR2 are LNHDA and SQIVND (reference sequence). V was cut by 7 bases and J by 6 bases, with 12 bases left in between. CDR3 sequence (DNA): TGTGCCAGTATGGCAGGGTTGAATGGCTACACCTTC. Amino acid sequence: CASMAGLNGYTF.

This rearrangement joins TRBV3-1 (or the pseudogene TRBV3-2) to TRBJ1-6, with 7 bases aligning to TRBD1. V shed 4 bases, J shed 3 bases, and the junction held 0 bases outside the gene matches. Germline V lookup: CDR1 LGHDT, CDR2 YNNKEL (reference sequence). The CDR3 has 14 amino acids. The CDR3 DNA is TGTGCCAGCAGCCGACAGGGCTATAATTCACCCCTCCACTTT. It encodes CASSRQGYNSPLHF.

The rearrangement joins TRBV7-2 to TRBJ1-2; 10 positions agree with TRBD1. The CDR3 covers 15 residues. The junction had 8 bases not matched to a gene; V was cut back by 6 bases and J by 4 bases. Germline-derived CDR1 and CDR2 are SGHTA and FQGNSA. In DNA, the CDR3 is TGTGCCAGCAGGCCGACAGGGGGCGGTAGCTATGGCTACACCTTC. Protein sequence: CASRPTGGGSYGYTF.

The J gene is TRBJ1-2, the V gene TRBV4-3, with 8 bases lining up with TRBD1. The CDR3 length is 14 residues. Per germline, CDR1 LGHNA and CDR2 YSLEER. The V gene end was trimmed by 4 bases and the J gene end by 7 bases; junction bases not matched to a gene: 8. The CDR3 reads CASSRIGQGSGYTF. The DNA for the CDR3 is TGCGCCAGCAGCCGCATCGGACAGGGAAGTGGCTACACCTTC.

Points on this clone: One end of the junction is discordant with germline, which a read error may explain. The V and J genes are TRBV7-9 and TRBJ1-3, with a tentative D call TRBD1 (6 bases). The germline V gene encodes CDR1 SEHNR and CDR2 FQNEAQ (reference sequence). The CDR3 consists of 12 residues. CDR3 region: CASSTGGADPFF. As DNA, the CDR3 is TGTGCCAGCAGCACCGGGGGGGCTGACCCTTTTTTT.

CDR3 sequence: CASSVALTSGTTDTQYF. CDR3 bases: TGTGCCAGCAGCGTAGCCCTGACTAGCGGGACCACAGATACGCAGTATTTT. This sequence joins TRBV9 and TRBJ2-3; 11 nucleotides align to TRBD2. J lost 2 bases, V lost 0 bases, and 5 bases had no gene match. This CDR3 has 17 amino acids. From germline, CDR1 is SGDLS and CDR2 YYNGEE.

This chain links TRBV20-1 with TRBJ1-1, with D possibly being TRBD1 (6 bases). V was cut by 3 bases and J by 4 bases, with 15 bases left in between. The germline V gene encodes CDR1 DFQATT and CDR2 SNEGSKA (reference sequence). This CDR3 has 14 amino acids. The CDR3 loop reads CSASPTGTSTEAFF. The CDR3 DNA reads as TGCAGTGCTAGTCCTACAGGGACGAGCACTGAAGCTTTCTTT.

The chain links TRBV7-9 to TRBJ2-7; D perhaps matches TRBD2 (5 bases). The CDR3 is 12 amino acids. The V gene lost 1 base and the J gene lost 6 bases, with 7 bases spanning the gap. CDR1 SEHNR and CDR2 FQNEAQ come from the germline V gene (reference sequence). The CDR3 loop is CASSLGGIEQYF. CDR3 bases: TGTGCCAGCAGCTTAGGAGGGATCGAGCAGTACTTC. The full variable domain, rest sourced from reference TRBV7-9 and TRBJ2-7, is DTGVSQNPRHKITKRGQNVTFRCDPISEHNRLYWYRQTLGQGPEFLTYFQNEAQLEKSRLLSDRFSAERPKGSFSTLEIQRTEQGDSAMYLCASSLGGIEQYFGPGTRLTVT.

This clone was seen just once. The rearrangement uses TRBV4-2 and TRBJ1-1; 9 bases line up with TRBD1. CDR3 size: 12 residues. Germline V gene lookup returns CDR1 LGHNA and CDR2 YNFKEQ. Trimming removed 5 bases from V and 10 bases from J; junction bases left unmatched: 5. In nucleotides, the CDR3 is TGTGCCAGCAGCTTACGGACAGGGGTAGCTTTCTTT. This sequence encodes CASSLRTGVAFF.

The chain links TRBV28 to TRBJ1-5, with TRBD1 as a possible D gene (6 bases). This CDR3 region has 15 residues. The germline V and J ends were trimmed by 5 bases and 1 base, with 12 bases remaining between them. Germline values: CDR1 MDHEN, CDR2 SYDVKM. The CDR3: CASSTGTISNQPQHF. The DNA for the CDR3 is TGTGCCAGCAGTACCGGGACAATCAGCAATCAGCCCCAGCATTTT.

This clone occurred once. The V call is TRBV11-2, the J call TRBJ2-7; D possibly corresponds to TRBD2 (5 bases). There are 15 residues in the CDR3. The V gene lost 2 bases and the J gene lost 4 bases, with 15 bases spanning the gap. The germline gives CDR1 SGHAT, CDR2 FQNNGV. The CDR3: CASSLMAGPLYEQYF. The CDR3 region has the DNA TGTGCCAGCAGCTTAATGGCGGGCCCCTTATACGAGCAGTACTTC.

CDR3 sequence (DNA): TGTGCCAGCAGCCCCCTCCCCGACAGCTCCGATTATGGCTACACCTTC. Amino acids: CASSPLPDSSDYGYTF. The chain is built from TRBV21-1 and TRBJ1-2; the table assigns TRBD1, which was not confirmed against the DNA. TRBV21-1 is classified as a pseudogene. This CDR3 comprises 16 residues.

This clone has a single count. The CDR3 DNA is TGTGCCAGCAGCTTCCTTAGCGGGGAGGGAGATACGCAGTATTTT. Protein product: CASSFLSGEGDTQYF. The chain couples TRBV9 to TRBJ2-3, with 8 bases fitting TRBD2. CDR1 and CDR2 (germline): SGDLS, YYNGEE. The V and J ends lost 4 bases and 5 bases, in that order; junction bases with no gene match: 9. There are 15 residues in the CDR3.

The rearrangement links TRBV21-1 to TRBJ2-7; the listed D gene, TRBD1, was not tested against the DNA. TRBV21-1 is an annotated pseudogene. The CDR3 is 15 residues long. CDR3 protein: CASLPRGTEPYEQYF. For the CDR3, the DNA is TGTGCCAGCCTACCCCGGGGGACAGAGCCCTACGAGCAGTACTTC.

J is TRBJ2-1 and V is TRBV20-1, with D possibly being TRBD2 (5 bases). Germline V CDR1 and CDR2: DFQATT, SNEGSKA (reference sequence). Deletions cut 3 bases from V and 10 bases from J, with 16 bases between. CDR3 length equals 13 residues. Here the CDR3 reads CSASYSGRQEQFF. CDR3 sequence (DNA): TGCAGTGCTAGTTACAGCGGTAGACAAGAGCAGTTCTTC.

This clone was seen a single time. This chain joins TRBV4-1 and TRBJ1-2; no clear D. V shed 3 bases and J shed 0 bases, with 14 bases lying between them. The CDR3 runs 16 residues. CDR1 is MGHRA, CDR2 YSYEKL, per germline. CDR3 coding DNA: TGCGCCAGCAGCCAGGGCGCGGGCCCTACTAACTATGGCTACACCTTC. It yields the protein CASSQGAGPTNYGYTF.

Only one count was recorded for this clone. V gene TRBV5-1 combines with J gene TRBJ1-2; D possibly corresponds to TRBD1 (5 bases). Per the germline V gene, CDR1 is SGHRS and CDR2 is YFSETQ. The CDR3 has 12 amino acids. V was shortened by 0 bases and J by 6 bases, with 6 bases between the two germline ends. The CDR3 DNA follows: TGCGCCAGCAGCTTGGAGGGGAATGGCTACACCTTC. It codes for CASSLEGNGYTF.

J is TRBJ2-2 and V is TRBV18; no clear D. In germline, CDR1 is KGHSH, CDR2 LQKENI. The ends were cut back, 1 base at V and 0 bases at J, with 12 bases in the middle. The CDR3 has 17 amino acids. The CDR3 DNA reads as TGTGCCAGCTCACCACAAAGTCAGGCGCCGAACACCGGGGAGCTGTTTTTT. It codes for CASSPQSQAPNTGELFF.

This sequence joins TRBV28 and TRBJ2-3; no definite D call. This CDR3 spans 15 amino acids. The V gene's germline CDR1 is MDHEN and CDR2 SYDVKM. Between the trimmed V and J ends, which lost 3 bases and 0 bases, there was a span of 10 bases. The CDR3 spells CASSFLTESTDTQYF. The CDR3 bases are TGTGCCAGCAGTTTTCTCACAGAAAGCACAGATACGCAGTATTTT.